Below, 7 T cell receptor beta chains from the same sample are listed, as sequenced in a study of cytomegalovirus exposure and HLA in healthy donors. Primers included in the PCR were 60 Vbeta and 13 Jbeta primers. Clones were sequenced by immunoSEQ multiplex PCR, and TCRdb holds only the in-frame ones, with some missing. The sample has roughly 160,000 clones; 65% to 80% are singletons. Sample: PBMCs. The receptors were sampled from a middle-aged man in good health and CMV-seronegative.

This clone was seen a handful of times. The chain joins TRBV10-3 to TRBJ2-1; 10 bases are shared with TRBD1. This CDR3 is 15 amino acids long. The germline V gene has CDR1 ENHRY and CDR2 SYGVKD. V dropped 10 bases and J dropped 7; count of bases not matched to a gene: 13. The CDR3, as DNA: TGTGCCACGTCCGATGGGACAGGGGCGGGGAATGAGCAGTTCTTC. This gives the protein CATSDGTGAGNEQFF.

The J gene is TRBJ1-5, the V gene TRBV2, with 8 bases lining up with TRBD1. V was pared by 5 bases and J by 4 bases, with 7 bases of the junction left unmatched. This CDR3 is 15 amino acids long. Per the germline V gene, CDR1 is SNHLY and CDR2 is FYNNEI. The CDR3 is CASSLDRVVNQPQHF. The CDR3 nucleotides are TGTGCCAGCAGTTTGGACAGGGTGGTGAATCAGCCCCAGCATTTT.

A few counts support this clone. CDR3 sequence: CASSKEGLAWFF. CDR3 DNA sequence: TGTGCCAGCAGTAAAGAGGGACTAGCGTGGTTCTTC. V gene TRBV6-1 combines with J gene TRBJ2-1; TRBD2 matches 10 bases. V lost 5 bases and J lost 15; bases outside the gene matches: 7. This CDR3 contains 12 residues. The germline V gene encodes CDR1 MNHNS and CDR2 SASEGT.

J is TRBJ2-1 and V is TRBV27; TRBD2 agrees at 10 bases. Germline assignment: CDR1 MNHEY and CDR2 SMNVEV (reference sequence). This CDR3 has 17 amino acids. V lost 5 bases, J lost 9 bases, and 16 bases stayed unmatched. The CDR3 DNA reads TGTGCCAGCAGTCTAAGAAAGCGGGAGGGCCCGGAAGGTGAGCAGTTCTTC. As protein: CASSLRKREGPEGEQFF.

J is TRBJ2-5 and V is TRBV6-1; 8 bases match TRBD1. The J call may be wrong; the DNA end is better matched by TRBJ2-7. Looked up from germline, CDR1 is MNHNS and CDR2 is SASEGT. The CDR3 is made up of 12 amino acids. The chain's CDR3 is CASSLTGDEQYF. The DNA of the CDR3 is TGTGCCAGCAGTTTGACAGGGGACGAGCAGTACTTC.

This chain connects TRBV19 to TRBJ2-7, with 8 bases matching TRBD1. CDR3 length: 13 amino acids. V shed 7 bases, J shed 4 bases, and the junction held 6 bases outside the gene matches. Germline assignment: CDR1 LNHDA and CDR2 SQIVND (reference sequence). The CDR3 nucleotides are TGTGCCAGTACTAGGACAGGGACTTACGAGCAGTACTTC. Encoded protein: CASTRTGTYEQYF.

The rearrangement joins TRBV5-6 to TRBJ2-1, with D maybe TRBD2 (6 bases). This CDR3 has 13 residues. Trimming cost V 1 base and J 6 bases, with 8 bases left between them. Germline V CDR1 and CDR2: SGHDT, YYEEEE. This CDR3 reads CASSLPAGNEQFF. CDR3 in DNA: TGTGCCAGCAGCTTGCCAGCGGGCAATGAGCAGTTCTTC.